This T cell receptor (beta chain) is drawn from a study of human T cells and chemical hapten exposure. For the study at large: How much TCR each sample yielded varied, mostly because pooled library volumes differed slightly. Findings of the study overall: Once DPC sensitization occurred, TCRs above 1 in 1000 frequency showed no change.

The table lists this clonotype with many counts. Antigen: not known. The authors' processing: Sequenced samples showed a median of approximately 100,000 TCRs each, with counts running from 23,224 to 690,600. Using its own MiXCR run on the RACE reads, TCRdb lists one record per CDR3 protein. TCRdb, not the original authors, processed these V and J calls. The sample lists 110,000 to 150,000 distinct CDR3 sequences, about an eighth seen once, with around 1.4% in the top ten. Germline CDR1 reads SQVTM; CDR2 reads ANQGSEA. This CDR3 contains 15 residues. The ends were cut back, 3 bases at V and 7 bases at J, with 19 bases in the middle. Described time point: patch test 2, 6 weeks after DPC sensitization. Treatment denoted: therapeutic diphenylcyclopropenone sensitization with weekly scalp DPC. Each patch-test visit's blood sample preceded patch application.

The V and J genes are TRBV29-1 and TRBJ2-1; maybe TRBD1 (5 bases). The TCR sequence derives from a woman in her forties or fifties with alopecia areata. Some clones in this sample may be carry-over from other donors' samples. This material consisted of whole blood, taken in connection with sensitization to the hapten diphenylcyclopropenone (DPC). As DNA, the CDR3 is TGCAGCGTTGAGGCAGGGAAAAGCACCAGGAATGAGCAGTTCTTC. It translates to CSVEAGKSTRNEQFF.